The 18 T cell receptor beta chains listed next were all sequenced from one sample in a study of tumor and adjacent non-tumor tissue in lung cancer. A modified ARM-PCR protocol with three rounds of nested PCR amplified TCRbeta. TCRdb processed the multiplex PCR reads anew with MiXCR; each CDR3 protein has one entry. The table records 65,000 to 75,000 distinct CDR3 sequences, 60% to 75% of them present only once. No cell sorting was done before RNA was extracted from the tissue. Sequenced input: lung tumor tissue. All receptors derive from a man in his sixties with non-small cell lung cancer.

Relative to its sample, this clonotype is medium-sized (0.01 to 0.1%). The chain carries TRBV29-1 and TRBJ2-3; 15 bases line up with TRBD2. CDR1 and CDR2 (germline): SQVTM, ANQGSEA. Trimming cost V 4 bases and J 9 bases; bases outside gene matches: 5. CDR3 length: 14 residues. CDR3 sequence reads: CSVGTSGRANTQYF. CDR3 coding DNA: TGCAGCGTTGGGACTAGCGGGAGGGCCAACACGCAGTATTTT.

This chain uses TRBV20-1 with TRBJ2-3; the D gene is possibly TRBD2 (5 bases). Between the trimmed V and J ends, which lost 3 bases and 4 bases, there was a span of 17 bases. This CDR3 has 15 residues. Germline V gives CDR1 DFQATT, CDR2 SNEGSKA (reference sequence). The CDR3 reads CSARGASKWADTQYF. CDR3 sequence (DNA): TGCAGTGCTAGGGGAGCTTCTAAGTGGGCAGATACGCAGTATTTT.

This clonotype was counted ten times or more. The rearrangement joins TRBV13 to TRBJ2-2, with D maybe TRBD1 (6 bases). V lost 4 bases and J lost 1, with 10 bases in between. CDR1 is PRHDT, CDR2 FYEKMQ, per germline (reference sequence). The CDR3 covers 15 residues. This CDR3 is CASSYTGRNTGELFF. The DNA of the CDR3 is TGTGCCAGCAGCTACACAGGGCGGAACACCGGGGAGCTGTTTTTT.

The chain carries TRBV11-1 and TRBJ2-5; D remains unclear. V lost 7 bases, J lost 0 bases, and 12 bases lay in between. The V gene's germline CDR1 is SGHAT and CDR2 FQDESV (reference sequence). The CDR3 has 14 amino acids. DNA of the CDR3: TGTGCCAGCAATAAAGACACATACCAAGAGACCCAGTACTTC. Translating it yields CASNKDTYQETQYF.

By proportion, this clonotype is medium-sized. CDR3 sequence (DNA): TGTGCCAGCAGTTACGACTGGCCTGATAAATTATACAATGAGCAGTTCTTC. Protein product: CASSYDWPDKLYNEQFF. The rearrangement joins TRBV6-2 or TRBV6-3 to TRBJ2-1; D remains unclear. CDR3 size: 17 residues. V was pared by 2 bases and J by 4 bases, with 18 bases between. CDR1 and CDR2 (germline): MNHEY, SVGEGT.

This clonotype was seen only a few times. V gene TRBV7-8 combines with J gene TRBJ1-1, with D hard to call. Germline V gives CDR1 SGHVS, CDR2 FQNEAQ. The V end lost 7 bases, the J end lost 13 bases, and 22 bases lay between the germline ends. This CDR3 contains 13 residues. In DNA form, the CDR3 reads TGTGCCAGCAACCCCTCTCCTAGAGTGGTAGATTTCTTT. It specifies CASNPSPRVVDFF.

As for this clonotype: One end of the junction varies from germline; a read error may be responsible. V is TRBV5-1 and J is TRBJ1-2; D is uncertain. The CDR3 spans 13 residues. CDR1 and CDR2 (germline): SGHRS, YFSETQ. The CDR3 sequence is CASGLDGSFGYTF. In nucleotides, the CDR3 is TGCGCCAGCGGCTTGGACGGGAGCTTTGGCTACACCTTC.

The V call is TRBV10-2, the J call TRBJ2-2; TRBD1 agrees at 11 bases. The CDR3 length is 15 residues. Germline trimming cut 7 bases from V and 16 bases from J; bases unmatched to any gene: 17. The germline CDR1 and CDR2 sequences are WSHSY and SAAADI. CDR3 amino acids: CASIPGQGARGESFF. CDR3 in DNA: TGCGCCAGCATCCCCGGACAGGGGGCGAGGGGGGAGTCGTTTTTT.

This chain uses TRBV20-1 with TRBJ2-5; TRBD1 is a possible D gene (6 bases). The CDR3 has 15 amino acids. Per germline, CDR1 DFQATT and CDR2 SNEGSKA (reference sequence). The V gene lost 2 bases and the J gene lost 5 bases, with 18 bases spanning the gap. The CDR3 protein is CSARNWGQGSETQYF. CDR3 nucleotide sequence: TGCAGTGCTAGAAATTGGGGGCAAGGGTCCGAGACCCAGTACTTC.

V gene TRBV6-6 combines with J gene TRBJ2-2; 9 bases map to TRBD1. CDR1 is MNHNY, CDR2 SVGAGI, per germline (reference sequence). This CDR3 is 15 amino acids long. Unmatched junction bases numbered 20, after V lost 7 bases and J lost 17 bases. CDR3 coding DNA: TGTGCCAGCAACTGGCCGGGACAGGGTCCCAGGGAGATATTTTTT. It codes for CASNWPGQGPREIFF.

This clonotype was recorded a few times. One base away lies a much larger clone, so this may be a sequencing read error. The chain links TRBV7-8 to TRBJ2-7; TRBD2 matches at 7 bases. The CDR3 sequence is 13 residues long. Germline V gives CDR1 SGHVS, CDR2 FQNEAQ. In nucleotides, the CDR3 is TGTGCCAGCAGTACCGGACTAGACTACGAGCAGCACTTC. This encodes CASSTGLDYEQHF.

The chain combines TRBV29-1 with TRBJ2-6; TRBD1 might be the D (6 bases). Germline lookup yields CDR1 SQVTM and CDR2 ANQGSEA. This CDR3 spans 16 amino acids. V was clipped by 0 bases and J by 19 bases, with 28 bases between them. The CDR3 loop reads CSVEDRAGARANALTF. CDR3 nucleotide sequence: TGCAGCGTTGAAGATCGCGCAGGGGCTAGGGCCAACGCCCTAACTTTC.

The V call is TRBV20-1, the J call TRBJ2-7; tentative D call: TRBD2 (5 bases). CDR1 is DFQATT and CDR2 is SNEGSKA in the germline V gene (reference sequence). The CDR3 is made up of 15 amino acids. V lost 7 bases, J lost 4 bases, and 23 bases lay in between. In DNA, the CDR3 is TGCAGTGTTCACCTCCGGAGAATAGCGACTTACGAGCAGTACTTC. Amino acid sequence: CSVHLRRIATYEQYF.

Turning to this clonotype: One end of the junction is discordant with germline, which a read error may explain. This chain links TRBV12-3 or TRBV12-4 with TRBJ1-2, with D possibly matching TRBD1 (6 bases). The CDR3 spans 15 residues. CDR3 region: CVSSPGPGACDGYTF. The CDR3 DNA reads as TGTGTCAGCAGCCCTGGGCCGGGGGCGTGTGACGGCTACACCTTC.

This clonotype occurred many times. The J gene is TRBJ2-2, the V gene TRBV29-1; 11 positions agree with TRBD1. The germline V gene encodes CDR1 SQVTM and CDR2 ANQGSEA. This CDR3 spans 15 amino acids. The junction had 6 bases not matched to a gene; V was cut back by 4 bases and J by 5 bases. The CDR3 nucleotides read TGCAGCGTTGCCGGGACAGGGGGTTTTACCGGGGAGCTGTTTTTT. It translates to CSVAGTGGFTGELFF.

This chain uses TRBV5-5 with TRBJ2-1, with D tentatively TRBD2 (6 bases). This CDR3 spans 17 amino acids. With 0 bases removed from V and 5 bases from J, the gap between germline ends came to 18 bases. CDR1 and CDR2 from the germline V gene are SGHKS and YYEKEE (reference sequence). The CDR3 nucleotides are TGTGCCAGCAGCTTGGCCGAGTCGGGAGTTGGGAACAATGAGCAGTTCTTC. Its protein is CASSLAESGVGNNEQFF. The full variable domain, completed using reference TRBV5-5 and TRBJ2-1, is DAGVTQSPTHLIKTRGQQVTLRCSPISGHKSVSWYQQVLGQGPQFIFQYYEKEERGRGNFPDRFSARQFPNYSSELNVNALLLGDSALYLCASSLAESGVGNNEQFFGPGTRLTVL.

As for this clonotype: Germline is not matched at one junction end, which may reflect a read error. The rearrangement links TRBV19 to TRBJ1-5, with D unclear. Germline values: CDR1 LNHDA, CDR2 SQIVND (reference sequence). There are 16 residues in the CDR3. The CDR3: CASSNNKGYSNQHQHF. CDR3 DNA sequence: TGTGCCAGTAGTAATAACAAGGGTTATAGCAATCAGCACCAGCATTTT.

J is TRBJ2-3 and V is TRBV5-4, with 8 positions matching TRBD2. V lost 6 bases, J lost 5 bases, and 14 bases stayed unmatched. CDR1 is SGHNT and CDR2 is YYREEE in the germline V gene (reference sequence). The CDR3 has 16 residues. The CDR3 DNA reads as TGTGCCAGCAACCATGTCGAGCGGGAGCCGGGAGATACGCAGTATTTT. It yields the protein CASNHVEREPGDTQYF.